This is a list of T cell receptor beta chains from one sample in a study of T cell changes during pregnancy in multiple sclerosis. Sequenced by immunoSEQ multiplex PCR; TCRdb stores in-frame clones only, minus some. The sample lists tens of thousands of clones; roughly 94% were seen once. Here the sequenced sample was peripheral blood, taken in the second trimester of pregnancy. The receptor set was obtained from a female donor in good health, enrolled as a control in a pregnancy study. The CDR3 runs from the conserved cysteine through the conserved F or W. Each record gives: J gene, clone size, D gene, V gene, CDR3 DNA, CDR3 protein. D genes are given only for firm matches. Size is omitted from some rows. Given values are once, few, many or a class for expanded clones.

TRBJ2-7	NA	NA	TRBV27	TGTGCCAGCAGTTTAATAGGACACCCGTCCTACGAGCAGTACTTC	CASSLIGHPSYEQYF
TRBJ1-4	NA	TRBD1	TRBV19	TGTGCCAGCCGACAGGGGGCTGATGAAAAACTGTTTTTT	CASRQGADEKLFF
TRBJ1-1	NA	NA	TRBV9	TGTGCCAGCAGCGTCCATGGGAGTTCTGAAGCTTTCTTT	CASSVHGSSEAFF
TRBJ1-1	NA	TRBD1	TRBV5-4	TGTGCCAGCAGCTCAGGACAGGGTATCAACACTGAAGCTTTCTTT	CASSSGQGINTEAFF
TRBJ2-7	NA	NA	TRBV7-9	TGTGCCAGCAGCTTAATAAGGGGCGAGCAGTACTTC	CASSLIRGEQYF
TRBJ1-3	NA	NA	TRBV9	TGTGCCAGTTGCCCTGGAGGGCCGAGCTCTGGAAACACCATATATTTT	CASCPGGPSSGNTIYF
TRBJ1-1	NA	NA	TRBV5-1	TGCGCCAGCAGCTCGGACACGATCACTGAAGCTTTCTTT	CASSSDTITEAFF
TRBJ1-5	NA	NA	TRBV19	TGTGCCAGTAGACCCCCACGTACCGGGAATAATCAGCCCCAGCATTTT	CASRPPRTGNNQPQHF
TRBJ2-1	NA	TRBD1	TRBV7-7	TGTGCCAGCAGCTTAGGGGACAGGGTTGGGAATGAGCAGTTCTTC	CASSLGDRVGNEQFF
TRBJ2-7	NA	NA	TRBV6-5	TGTGCCAGCAGTTACTCCGCCCCAGGTATCGAGCAGTACTTC	CASSYSAPGIEQYF
TRBJ1-2	NA	TRBD1	TRBV6-1	TGTGCCAGCAGTGGAGGACAGGGGTATGGCTACACCTTC	CASSGGQGYGYTF
TRBJ2-7	NA	NA	TRBV5-1	TGCGCCAGCAGCTTGGATATATTTTTGAGAGACTACGAGCAGTACTTC	CASSLDIFLRDYEQYF
TRBJ2-7	NA	NA	TRBV6-6	TGTGCCACCCAGGGCCTACGCTCCTACGAGCAGTACTTC	CATQGLRSYEQYF
TRBJ2-2	NA	NA	TRBV4-1	TGCGCCATCGGGGATTCGAACACCGGGGAGCTGTTTTTT	CAIGDSNTGELFF
TRBJ2-7	NA	TRBD2	TRBV2	TGTGCCAGCAGTGGGGGCGGGAGCCACGAGCAGTACTTC	CASSGGGSHEQYF
TRBJ2-2	NA	NA	TRBV9	TGTGCCAGCAGCGTCGGATCGGGGAACACCGGGGAGCTGTTTTTT	CASSVGSGNTGELFF
TRBJ2-5	NA	NA	TRBV19	TGTGCCAGTAGTATGAGGACTTTGCAAGAGACCCAGTACTTC	CASSMRTLQETQYF
TRBJ2-7	NA	NA	TRBV27	TGTGCCAGCAGTTTTGGAGGGCCCAACTACGAGCAGTACTTC	CASSFGGPNYEQYF
TRBJ2-5	NA	NA	TRBV7-2	TGTGCCAGCAGCCGACAGGGAGGCACTCAAGAGACCCAGTACTTC	CASSRQGGTQETQYF
TRBJ2-5	NA	NA	TRBV5-4	TGTGCCAGCAGCTTCCCAGGTACCAGAGGGGAGACCCAGTACTTC	CASSFPGTRGETQYF
TRBJ2-7	NA	TRBD2	TRBV7-9	TGTGCCAGCAGCTCGATACCGGGACTAGCGGGAGTAACGCAGTACTTC	CASSSIPGLAGVTQYF
TRBJ1-4	NA	NA	TRBV28	TGTGCCAGCAGCGGTTCCGTCGGGACACCCCGGGGAAAACTGTTTTTT	CASSGSVGTPRGKLFF
TRBJ1-4	NA	NA	TRBV6-6	TGTGCCAGCAGTTACTCCGGGGGAGGGCTGTTTTTT	CASSYSGGGLFF
TRBJ2-7	NA	NA	TRBV5-1	TGCGCCAGCAGCCCCGGGTCCTACGAGCAGTACTTC	CASSPGSYEQYF
TRBJ1-5	once	NA	TRBV19	TGTGCCAGTCGGGATCGTCGAGGGCAGCCCCAGCATTTT	CASRDRRGQPQHF
TRBJ2-5	NA	TRBD2	TRBV11-2	TGTGCCAGCAGCCTCAACCAACCTAGCGGGAGCGACTTC	CASSLNQPSGSDF
TRBJ2-3	NA	TRBD2	TRBV29-1	TGCAGCGCCAGTGGGCGGGAGGGGGGGGATACGCAGTATTTT	CSASGREGGDTQYF